These 19 T cell receptor beta chains came from one sample sequenced in a study of shared clonotypes between healthy human individuals. Profiled with immunoSEQ multiplex PCR; TCRdb holds only in-frame clones, not every one. The sample consists of 2 million to 2.5 million clones, around 92% of them appearing once. Sequencing was carried out using naive CD4+ T cells from PBMCs. Subset here: CD45RA+ positively selected. The source is a man aged 18 to 29 in good health. Some clones in this sample may be carry-over from other donors' samples.

The J gene is TRBJ2-4, the V gene TRBV18, with D possibly being TRBD1 (6 bases). Germline values: CDR1 KGHSH, CDR2 LQKENI. The CDR3 consists of 17 residues. V was cut by 3 bases and J by 0 bases, with 15 bases left in between. DNA of the CDR3: TGTGCCAGCTCACCGAATGACAGGTTACTAGCCAAAAACATTCAGTACTTC. It codes for CASSPNDRLLAKNIQYF.

This chain uses TRBV11-2 with TRBJ1-5; 10 nucleotides match TRBD1. The germline V gene has CDR1 SGHAT and CDR2 FQNNGV. J lost 9 bases, V lost 0 bases, and 5 bases had no gene match. The CDR3 consists of 15 residues. The CDR3 bases are TGTGCCAGCAGCTTAGAAGGACAGGGGGGACGGCCCCAGCATTTT. It encodes CASSLEGQGGRPQHF.

This clone was seen once. The V call is TRBV19, the J call TRBJ1-2; D not certain. CDR3 size: 16 residues. CDR1 is LNHDA and CDR2 is SQIVND in the germline V gene (reference sequence). Trimming left V 1 base short and J 0 bases short, with 12 bases between. The CDR3 DNA reads TGTGCCAGTAGTATAGTGAGAGACATTGCTAACTATGGCTACACCTTC. It codes for CASSIVRDIANYGYTF.

This clone was counted once. This chain links TRBV5-8 with TRBJ1-2, with TRBD1 as a possible D gene (6 bases). The germline gives CDR1 SGHTS, CDR2 YDEGEE. V lost 6 bases, J lost 5 bases, and 23 bases lay in between. This CDR3 contains 16 residues. CDR3 protein: CASNRDPGGRIYGYTF. The CDR3 region has the DNA TGTGCCAGCAACAGGGACCCAGGAGGCCGTATTTATGGCTACACCTTC.

This chain uses TRBV7-2 with TRBJ1-2; TRBD1 is a possible D gene (5 bases). CDR3 length equals 14 residues. V was shortened by 5 bases and J by 3 bases, with 13 bases between the two germline ends. Looked up from germline, CDR1 is SGHTA and CDR2 is FQGNSA. This CDR3 reads CASSVARGDYGYTF. The CDR3 DNA is TGTGCCAGCAGCGTCGCCCGGGGGGACTATGGCTACACCTTC. Full variable domain (remainder filled in from reference TRBV7-2 and TRBJ1-2): GAGVSQSPSNKVTEKGKDVELRCDPISGHTALYWYRQSLGQGLEFLIYFQGNSAPDKSGLPSDRFSAERTGGSVSTLTIQRTQQEDSAVYLCASSVARGDYGYTFGSGTRLTVV.

The J gene is TRBJ1-3, the V gene TRBV6-1; no clear D. The germline V and J ends were trimmed by 2 bases and 3 bases, with 11 bases remaining between them. Germline CDR1 MNHNS, CDR2 SASEGT. This CDR3 spans 15 amino acids. CDR3 protein: CASSEPGGIGNTIYF. The CDR3 DNA reads as TGTGCCAGCAGTGAACCGGGCGGGATTGGAAACACCATATATTTT.

The genes are TRBV28 and TRBJ1-4; TRBD1 matches at 11 bases. CDR1 is MDHEN, CDR2 SYDVKM, per germline. V was pared by 5 bases and J by 5 bases, with 1 base of the junction left unmatched. The CDR3 length is 14 residues. The CDR3: CASSGTGGNEKLFF. Written as DNA, the CDR3 is TGTGCCAGCAGTGGGACAGGGGGAAATGAAAAACTGTTTTTT. Based on the CDR3 plus reference TRBV28 and TRBJ1-4, the full variable domain is DVKVTQSSRYLVKRTGEKVFLECVQDMDHENMFWYRQDPGLGLRLIYFSYDVKMKEKGDIPEGYSVSREKKERFSLILESASTNQTSMYLCASSGTGGNEKLFFGSGTQLSVL.

As regards this clone: Other nucleotide sequences in the sample specify the same CDR3. This sequence joins TRBV28 and TRBJ2-2; D uncertain. CDR1 is MDHEN, CDR2 SYDVKM, per germline. The CDR3 extends over 13 amino acids. Trimming took off 7 bases at V and 2 bases at J, with 8 bases between the two ends. The chain's CDR3 is CASTYRNTGELFF. The DNA for the CDR3 is TGTGCCAGCACCTACAGAAACACCGGGGAGCTGTTTTTT. The variable domain in full, with the rest retrieved from reference TRBV28 and TRBJ2-2, is DVKVTQSSRYLVKRTGEKVFLECVQDMDHENMFWYRQDPGLGLRLIYFSYDVKMKEKGDIPEGYSVSREKKERFSLILESASTNQTSMYLCASTYRNTGELFFGEGSRLTVL.

This chain uses TRBV5-4 with TRBJ2-1; TRBD1 is a possible D gene (6 bases). The CDR3 is made up of 12 amino acids. Trimming left V 5 bases short and J 6 bases short, with 9 bases between. Germline V gene sequence: CDR1 SGHNT, CDR2 YYREEE (reference sequence). CDR3 amino acids: CASRARGNEQFF. The CDR3 region has the DNA TGTGCCAGCAGGGCCAGGGGCAATGAGCAGTTCTTC.

The rearrangement links TRBV7-2 to TRBJ1-2; TRBD1 might be the D (5 bases). The V end lost 3 bases, the J end lost 6 bases, and 8 bases lay between the germline ends. The CDR3 consists of 12 residues. Germline loops: CDR1 SGHTA, CDR2 FQGNSA. The CDR3 DNA is TGTGCCAGCAGCTTTTGGGGGAATGGCTACACCTTC. It encodes CASSFWGNGYTF.

This rearrangement joins TRBV5-1 to TRBJ2-5; TRBD2 matches at 11 bases. V dropped 6 bases and J dropped 1; count of bases not matched to a gene: 5. The CDR3 length is 15 residues. CDR1 is SGHRS, CDR2 YFSETQ, per germline. The CDR3 DNA follows: TGCGCCAGCACCACGACTAGCGGGGCCCAAGAGACCCAGTACTTC. Protein: CASTTTSGAQETQYF. Using reference TRBV5-1 and TRBJ2-5 for the parts outside the CDR3, the full variable domain is KAGVTQTPRYLIKTRGQQVTLSCSPISGHRSVSWYQQTPGQGLQFLFEYFSETQRNKGNFPGRFSGRQFSNSRSEMNVSTLELGDSALYLCASTTTSGAQETQYFGPGTRLLVL.

The chain couples TRBV9 to TRBJ1-5; D is unresolved. The CDR3 has 15 amino acids. The germline gives CDR1 SGDLS, CDR2 YYNGEE. The V end was cut by 1 base, the J end by 6 bases, with 14 bases between. CDR3 sequence (DNA): TGTGCCAGCAGCGTAAGCGGGGATGTCGCTCAGCCCCAGCATTTT. Translating gives CASSVSGDVAQPQHF.

This chain links TRBV4-1 with TRBJ2-5, with 8 bases matching TRBD2. Trimming at V came to 0 bases and at J to 0 bases, leaving 12 bases not matched to a gene. Germline CDR1 MGHRA, CDR2 YSYEKL. The CDR3 has 19 amino acids. The CDR3 region is CASSQDLFRSSGYQETQYF. The CDR3 DNA follows: TGCGCCAGCAGCCAAGATCTGTTCCGGTCTAGCGGGTACCAAGAGACCCAGTACTTC.

This sequence joins TRBV7-9 and TRBJ2-1, with 7 bases lining up with TRBD2. The length of the CDR3 is 14 residues. Germline CDR1 is SEHNR and CDR2 is FQNEAQ (reference sequence). Trimming removed 5 bases from V and 7 bases from J; junction bases left unmatched: 8. The CDR3 sequence is CASSGGEGGNEQFF. The CDR3 DNA reads as TGTGCCAGCAGCGGCGGGGAGGGAGGAAATGAGCAGTTCTTC.

The rearrangement uses TRBV18 and TRBJ1-2; TRBD1 matches 9 bases. The CDR3 extends over 15 amino acids. Germline values: CDR1 KGHSH, CDR2 LQKENI. Germline trimming cut 0 bases from V and 3 bases from J; bases unmatched to any gene: 2. The CDR3 reads CASSPPGDRDYGYTF. DNA of the CDR3: TGTGCCAGCTCACCACCGGGGGACAGGGACTATGGCTACACCTTC.

The chain employs TRBV13 and TRBJ2-1; 7 positions match TRBD1. CDR3 length equals 14 residues. The germline gives CDR1 PRHDT, CDR2 FYEKMQ (reference sequence). The junction had 7 bases not matched to a gene; V was cut back by 5 bases and J by 6 bases. CDR3 nucleotide sequence: TGTGCCAGCAGCATGGGACAGACTTTCAATGAGCAGTTCTTC. Translating it yields CASSMGQTFNEQFF.

This sequence joins TRBV5-4 and TRBJ2-6; TRBD1 matches 7 bases. Trimming removed 3 bases from V and 8 bases from J; junction bases left unmatched: 5. In germline, CDR1 is SGHNT, CDR2 YYREEE (reference sequence). The CDR3 extends over 14 amino acids. The CDR3 DNA reads as TGTGCCAGCAGCTCTAAGGACAGGTCCAACGTCCTGACTTTC. Translating gives CASSSKDRSNVLTF.

This rearrangement joins TRBV14 to TRBJ2-7; 10 positions match TRBD1. The length of the CDR3 is 16 residues. V gave up 3 bases and J gave up 4 bases; unmatched junction bases: 9. Germline values: CDR1 SGHDN, CDR2 FVKESK. The CDR3 region has the DNA TGTGCCAGCAGCCACGCCGGGACAGGGGTTCGGTACGAGCAGTACTTC. It codes for CASSHAGTGVRYEQYF.

This chain links TRBV21-1 with TRBJ2-7; the table's D call, TRBD2, was not checked against the DNA. TRBV21-1 is annotated as a pseudogene. This CDR3 is built from 16 residues. CDR3 bases: TGTGCCAGCAGCAAAGACGGGGGGGAGGCCTCCTACGAGCAGTACTTC. Translation: CASSKDGGEASYEQYF.